The sequence of this T cell receptor beta chain was determined in a study of T cells expressing NK-cell markers. TCRdb reprocessed the 5' RACE reads and keeps a single row for each CDR3 protein, giving no DNA. This sample contains roughly 180,000 distinct CDR3 sequences. A remark on this clonotype: The antigen is unknown.

The CDR3 consists of 14 residues. General study points: Among a few donors, these clonotypes also ranked first in the CD3+CD56-NKG2C+ fraction.

This rearrangement joins TRBV12-3 or TRBV12-4 to TRBJ2-6; TCRdb reports TRBD2, a call that lacks DNA to check it against. The source of this sequence is a woman aged 18 to 75 in good health. Specimen: blood T cells: a sorted CD56 or NKG2C T cell subset, CD4+ or CD8+ T cells, or bulk PBMC T cells (not recorded which). The CDR3 loop is CASSRSGGANVLTF.